This TCR beta chain was recovered during a study of blood T cell repertoires in COVID-19. As for the study in general: Sites in the United States, Italy and Spain provided acute and convalescent COVID-19 samples. The analysed material was cDNA or gDNA that came from T cells, B-cell-depleted T cells, or PBMCs.

Authors' analysis steps: Estimates of nucleated cell counts were drawn from the amplification of reference gene primers. Libraries were prepared by immunoSEQ multiplex PCR; TCRdb keeps only in-frame clonotypes and omits some of them. The V and J calls and clone size come from that table; D and trimming were worked out from the DNA. Among 84,000 or so clones listed, roughly 80% were seen once. Trimming removed 6 bases from V and 5 bases from J; junction bases left unmatched: 10. The CDR3 sequence is 14 residues long. Germline assignment: CDR1 LNHDA and CDR2 SQIVND (reference sequence). This clone showed up many times.

The clonotype comes from a woman aged 80 or older with acute or convalescent COVID-19. The gene calls are TRBV19 and TRBJ2-7; TRBD1 agrees at 7 bases. Sequencing was done on a sample of peripheral blood. The CDR3 DNA reads TGTGCCAGTAGCACAGGGGCAATAAAGAACGAGCAGTACTTC. Translating it yields CASSTGAIKNEQYF.